The 9 T cell receptor beta chains listed next were all sequenced from one sample in a study of T cell repertoires in cytomegalovirus infection. TCRdb re-called the reads with MiXCR, one entry per CDR3 protein. The table records 350,000 to 400,000 distinct CDR3 sequences, approximately 35% of them present only once. No antigens are known for them. The sequencing used cultured PBMCs, collected from culture after CMV antigen stimulation. Source of these receptors: a human donor in good health (CMV status not recorded). Some clones in this sample may be carry-over from other donors' samples.

The V gene is TRBV5-1, the J gene TRBJ2-1, with D unresolved. Between the trimmed V and J ends, which lost 2 bases and 6 bases, there was a span of 12 bases. This CDR3 contains 14 residues. CDR1 and CDR2 from the germline V gene are SGHRS and YFSETQ. CDR3 in DNA: TGCGCCAGCAGCTTAAGACCGAGCCGCAATGAGCAGTTCTTC. This gives the protein CASSLRPSRNEQFF.

CDR3 protein: CASSTQGSGEQFF. The CDR3 DNA reads TGTGCCAGTAGTACACAGGGTTCGGGTGAGCAGTTCTTC. This chain uses TRBV19 with TRBJ2-1; possibly TRBD1 for D (6 bases). CDR1 LNHDA and CDR2 SQIVND come from the germline V gene (reference sequence). This CDR3 comprises 13 residues. V dropped 4 bases and J dropped 9 bases, with 13 bases sitting between them. Drawing the rest from reference TRBV19 and TRBJ2-1, the complete variable domain is DGGITQSPKYLFRKEGQNVTLSCEQNLNHDAMYWYRQDPGQGLRLIYYSQIVNDFQKGDIAEGYSVSREKKESFPLTVTSAQKNPTAFYLCASSTQGSGEQFFGPGTRLTVL.

This clonotype was detected ten times or more. The V and J genes are TRBV7-2 and TRBJ2-5; 9 bases match TRBD1. The V gene's germline CDR1 is SGHTA and CDR2 FQGNSA. V was pared by 5 bases and J by 5 bases, with 3 bases of the junction left unmatched. The CDR3 is made up of 13 amino acids. The CDR3 protein is CASSIQGAETQYF. The CDR3 DNA follows: TGTGCCAGCAGCATACAGGGGGCTGAGACCCAGTACTTC.

The chain couples TRBV4-2 to TRBJ2-5, with 9 bases that match TRBD1. Germline-derived CDR1 and CDR2 are LGHNA and YNFKEQ. V lost 1 base and J lost 4; bases outside the gene matches: 7. The CDR3 consists of 16 residues. This chain's CDR3 is CASSQAPGQGRETQYF. The CDR3 DNA reads as TGTGCCAGCAGCCAAGCCCCGGGACAGGGAAGAGAGACCCAGTACTTC.

The chain joins TRBV6-4 to TRBJ1-1; 7 bases agree with TRBD1. Germline lookup yields CDR1 MRHNA and CDR2 SNTAGT. CDR3 length equals 15 residues. The ends lost 6 bases at V and 7 bases at J; junction bases unmatched: 14. The CDR3 DNA reads as TGTGCCAGCAGAGAAATGGGACAGCTGAACTATGAAGCTTTCTTT. It encodes CASREMGQLNYEAFF.

The chain joins TRBV14 to TRBJ1-5; D remains unclear. Germline V gives CDR1 SGHDN, CDR2 FVKESK. Trimming took off 0 bases at V and 6 bases at J, with 6 bases between the two ends. The CDR3 is made up of 13 amino acids. CDR3 protein: CASSQDSFQPQHF. In DNA, the CDR3 is TGTGCCAGCAGCCAAGATTCTTTTCAGCCCCAGCATTTT.

This rearrangement joins TRBV28 to TRBJ2-2, with no clear D. The CDR3 length is 16 residues. Germline values: CDR1 MDHEN, CDR2 SYDVKM. Trimming took 5 bases from V and 2 from J, leaving 15 bases between them. The CDR3 region has the DNA TGTGCCAGCAGTCCACCTAAAGGCCTCAACACCGGGGAGCTGTTTTTT. Translated, it gives CASSPPKGLNTGELFF.

This clonotype was detected only a few times. The chain uses TRBV12-5 and TRBJ2-1, with D possibly being TRBD2 (6 bases). This CDR3 is 13 amino acids long. The germline V and J ends were trimmed by 2 bases and 10 bases, with 12 bases remaining between them. Germline values: CDR1 LGHNT, CDR2 FRNRAP. CDR3 bases: TGTGCTAGTGGTTTGTTCGGGGGACGAGAGCAGTTCTTC. This sequence encodes CASGLFGGREQFF.

This clonotype was picked up many times. The rearrangement links TRBV7-2 to TRBJ1-4; 8 nucleotides align to TRBD1. The length of the CDR3 is 12 residues. J gave up 10 bases and V 2 bases, and 0 bases lay outside the gene matches. CDR1 and CDR2 (germline): SGHTA, FQGNSA. The chain's CDR3 is CASSLQGAKLFF. DNA of the CDR3: TGTGCCAGCAGCTTACAGGGGGCAAAACTGTTTTTT. The entire variable domain, with the rest obtained from reference TRBV7-2 and TRBJ1-4, is as follows: GAGVSQSPSNKVTEKGKDVELRCDPISGHTALYWYRQSLGQGLEFLIYFQGNSAPDKSGLPSDRFSAERTGGSVSTLTIQRTQQEDSAVYLCASSLQGAKLFFGSGTQLSVL.